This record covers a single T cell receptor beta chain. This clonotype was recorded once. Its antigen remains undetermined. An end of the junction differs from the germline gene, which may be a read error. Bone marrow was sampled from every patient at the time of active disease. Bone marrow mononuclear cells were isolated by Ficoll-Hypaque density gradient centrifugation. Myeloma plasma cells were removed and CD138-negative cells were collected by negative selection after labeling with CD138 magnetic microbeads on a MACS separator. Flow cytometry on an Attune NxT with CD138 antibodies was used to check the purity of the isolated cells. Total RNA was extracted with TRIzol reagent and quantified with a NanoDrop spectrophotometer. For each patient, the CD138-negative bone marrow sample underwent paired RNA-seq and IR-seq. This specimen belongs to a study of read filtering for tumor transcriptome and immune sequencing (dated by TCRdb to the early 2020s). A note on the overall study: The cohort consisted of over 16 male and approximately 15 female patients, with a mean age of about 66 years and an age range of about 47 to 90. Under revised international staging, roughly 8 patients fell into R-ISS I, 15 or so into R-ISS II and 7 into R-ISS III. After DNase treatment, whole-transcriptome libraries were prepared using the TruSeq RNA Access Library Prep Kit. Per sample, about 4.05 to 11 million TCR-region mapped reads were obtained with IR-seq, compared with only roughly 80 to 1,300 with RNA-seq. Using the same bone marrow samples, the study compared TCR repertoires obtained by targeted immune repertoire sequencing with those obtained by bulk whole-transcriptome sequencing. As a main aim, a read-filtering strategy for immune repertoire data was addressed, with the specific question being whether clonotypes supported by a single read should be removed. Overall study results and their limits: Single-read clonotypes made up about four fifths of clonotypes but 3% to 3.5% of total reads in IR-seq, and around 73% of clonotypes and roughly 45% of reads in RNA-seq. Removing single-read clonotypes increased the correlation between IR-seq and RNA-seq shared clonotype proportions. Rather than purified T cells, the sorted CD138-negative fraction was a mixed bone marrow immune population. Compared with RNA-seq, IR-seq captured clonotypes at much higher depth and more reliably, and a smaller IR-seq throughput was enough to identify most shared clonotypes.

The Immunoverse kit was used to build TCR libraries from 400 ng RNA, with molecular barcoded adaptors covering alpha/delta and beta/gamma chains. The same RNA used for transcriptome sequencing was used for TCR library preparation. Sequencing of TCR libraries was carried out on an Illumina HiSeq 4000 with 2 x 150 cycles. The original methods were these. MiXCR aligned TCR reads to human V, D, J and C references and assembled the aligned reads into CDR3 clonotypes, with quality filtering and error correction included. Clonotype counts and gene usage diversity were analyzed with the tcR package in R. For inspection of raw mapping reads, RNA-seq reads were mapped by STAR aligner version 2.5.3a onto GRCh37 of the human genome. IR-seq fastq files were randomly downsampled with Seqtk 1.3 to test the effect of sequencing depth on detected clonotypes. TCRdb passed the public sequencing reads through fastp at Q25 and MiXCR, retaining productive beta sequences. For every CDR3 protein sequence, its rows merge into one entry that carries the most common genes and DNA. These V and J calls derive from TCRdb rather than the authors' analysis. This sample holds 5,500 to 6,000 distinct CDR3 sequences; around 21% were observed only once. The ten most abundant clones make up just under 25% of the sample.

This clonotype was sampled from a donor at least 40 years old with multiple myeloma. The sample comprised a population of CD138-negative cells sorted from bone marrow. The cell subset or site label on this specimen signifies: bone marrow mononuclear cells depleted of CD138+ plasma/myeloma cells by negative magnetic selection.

The CDR3 sequence is CASGLRLVYDEQFF. The DNA sequence reads TGTGCCAGCGGCTTGCGGCTAGTATACGATGAGCAGTTCTTC. Recombination connected TRBV5-6 to TRBJ2-1; the D segment cannot be called with confidence. CDR3 length: 14 amino acids, cysteine to phenylalanine. Only the CDR3 part of the read is kept: 42 bases, read in frame from the first base. The CDR1 and CDR2 encoded by the germline V gene are SGHDT and YYEEEE.